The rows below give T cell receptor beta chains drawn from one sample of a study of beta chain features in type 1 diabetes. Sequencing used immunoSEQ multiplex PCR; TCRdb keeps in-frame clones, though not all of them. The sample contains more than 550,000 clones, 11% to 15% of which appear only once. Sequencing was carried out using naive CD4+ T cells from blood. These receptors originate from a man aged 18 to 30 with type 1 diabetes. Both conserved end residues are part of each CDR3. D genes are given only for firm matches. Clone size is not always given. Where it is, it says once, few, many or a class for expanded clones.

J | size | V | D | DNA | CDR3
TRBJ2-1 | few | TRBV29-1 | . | TGCAGCGCACAGGGAAGAGTCAGAGCTAGTGAGCAGTTCTTC | CSAQGRVRASEQFF
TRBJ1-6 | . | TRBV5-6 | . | TGTGCCAGCAGCTTGACAGGCAATTCACCCCTCCACTTT | CASSLTGNSPLHF
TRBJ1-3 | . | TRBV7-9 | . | TGTGCCAGCAGCCCATTGGGGAACACCATATATTTT | CASSPLGNTIYF
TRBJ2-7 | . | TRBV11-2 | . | TGTGCCAGCAGCTTACTTGAGAGCTTC | CASSLLESF
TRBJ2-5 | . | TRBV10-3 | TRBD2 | TGTGCCATCAGTGAGCAGGCTAGCGGACAAGAGACCCAGTACTTC | CAISEQASGQETQYF
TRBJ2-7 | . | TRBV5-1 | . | TGCGCCAGCAGCTTACAGGGCTACGAGCAGTACTTC | CASSLQGYEQYF
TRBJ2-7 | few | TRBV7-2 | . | TGTGCCAGCAGCTTAGGGCGCAGGGAACACGAGCAGTACTTC | CASSLGRREHEQYF
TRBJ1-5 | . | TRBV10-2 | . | TGCGCCAGCTCAAGTTTTGGCAGGGCCGATCAGCCCCAGCATTTT | CASSSFGRADQPQHF
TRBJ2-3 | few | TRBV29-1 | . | TGCAGCGTTGGTGGAAGTAGGGAATGGGGCACAGATACGCAGTATTTT | CSVGGSREWGTDTQYF
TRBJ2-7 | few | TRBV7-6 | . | TGTGCCAGCAGCCCTAGCCAGGGTCGCGAGCAGTACTTC | CASSPSQGREQYF
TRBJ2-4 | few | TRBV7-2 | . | TGTGCCAGCAGCCCGTCCAGCGGACTAGCCAAAAACATTCAGTACTTC | CASSPSSGLAKNIQYF
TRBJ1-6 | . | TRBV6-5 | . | TGTGCCAGCACCTGGGGGGCAGCTCACTCACCCCTCCACTTT | CASTWGAAHSPLHF
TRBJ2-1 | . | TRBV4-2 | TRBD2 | TGTGCCAGCAGCCAGGACGGACTAGCAATTTACAATGAGCAGTTCTTC | CASSQDGLAIYNEQFF
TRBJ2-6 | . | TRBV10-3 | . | TGTGCCATCAGTGACAAGGTCCCCGCCGCCAACGTCCTGACTTTC | CAISDKVPAANVLTF
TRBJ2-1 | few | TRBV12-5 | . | TGTGCTAGTGGTTTAGACGGGGATGGTGAGCAGTTCTTC | CASGLDGDGEQFF
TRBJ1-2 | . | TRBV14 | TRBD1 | TGTGCCAGCAGCCACTTCCAGGGGGACTATGGCTACACCTTC | CASSHFQGDYGYTF
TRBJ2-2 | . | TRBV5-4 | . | TGTGCCAGCAGCTTGGGTAGCGGGAACACCGGGGAGCTGTTTTTT | CASSLGSGNTGELFF
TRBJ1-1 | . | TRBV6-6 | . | TGTGCCAGCAGTCACCGGGACAACATGAACACTGAAGCTTTCTTT | CASSHRDNMNTEAFF
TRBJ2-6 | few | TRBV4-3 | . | TGCGCCAGCAGCCAAGTACTTCAAAGCTCTGGGGCCAACGTCCTGACTTTC | CASSQVLQSSGANVLTF
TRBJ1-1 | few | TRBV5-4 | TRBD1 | TGTGCCAGCAGTTACGGACAGGGCCTCCTGGGGAACACTGAAGCTTTCTTT | CASSYGQGLLGNTEAFF